Listed below are T cell receptor beta chains from one sample, sequenced in a study of T-cell reconstitution after alpha-beta-depleted transplantation in children. MiXCR, run by TCRdb on the PCR reads, gives a single entry per CDR3 protein. This sample has about 200,000 distinct CDR3 sequences; approximately 6.8% occur once, and the top ten carry around 4.1%. Sample: PBMCs, taken before TCRalphabeta/CD19-depleted stem cell transplant. The receptors were sampled from a girl less than two years old with combined immunodeficiency, due to receive a stem cell transplant. CDR3s include the opening cysteine and the closing phenylalanine or tryptophan. The D gene is left open where the match is weak. Sizes are listed as once, few or many counts, or a class when the clone is expanded.

size,J,D,V,CDR3,DNA
many,TRBJ1-5,.,TRBV7-2,CASSLAATLGGNQPQHF,TGTGCCAGCAGCTTAGCAGCCACCCTGGGGGGCAATCAGCCCCAGCATTTT
few,TRBJ1-2,TRBD1,TRBV27,CASGFLASGGYGYTF,TGTGCCAGCGGATTTTTAGCCTCAGGGGGCTATGGCTACACCTTC
many,TRBJ2-1,.,TRBV28,CASSLGLYNEQFF,TGTGCCAGCAGTTTGGGTCTATACAATGAGCAGTTCTTC
few,TRBJ2-7,TRBD1,TRBV16,CASSRGQAPYEQYF,TGTGCCAGCAGCCGAGGACAGGCACCCTACGAGCAGTACTTC
many,TRBJ2-2,.,TRBV28,CASSLGRTKYTGELFF,TGTGCCAGCAGTTTAGGGCGGACGAAATACACCGGGGAGCTGTTTTTT
many,TRBJ2-7,.,TRBV29-1,CSVTEDLYEQYF,TGCAGCGTAACAGAAGACCTCTACGAGCAGTACTTC
many,TRBJ1-2,.,TRBV29-1,CSVGSGPGRYAYGYTF,TGCAGCGTTGGTTCAGGGCCCGGACGGTATGCCTATGGCTACACCTTC
few,TRBJ2-5,.,TRBV7-2,CASSLYPSGETQYF,TGTGCCAGCAGCTTATACCCGTCCGGTGAGACCCAGTACTTC
many,TRBJ2-3,.,TRBV6-5,CASSSLVSAHTDTQYF,TGTGCCAGCAGTTCCCTAGTGAGCGCCCACACAGATACGCAGTATTTT
many,TRBJ2-3,TRBD1,TRBV11-2,CASSLSPGQGAMIKDTQYF,TGTGCCAGCAGCTTATCCCCGGGACAGGGGGCTATGATCAAAGATACGCAGTATTTT
many,TRBJ2-1,.,TRBV15,CATKGLPNEQFF,TGTGCCACCAAGGGGCTCCCCAATGAGCAGTTCTTC
many,TRBJ2-3,.,TRBV12-3/TRBV12-4,CASSRRQIHTQYF,TGTGCCAGCAGCCGCCGACAGATCCATACGCAGTATTTT
few,TRBJ2-1,.,TRBV7-2,CASSQVLSGYNEQFF,TGTGCCAGCAGCCAAGTCCTATCTGGATACAATGAGCAGTTCTTC